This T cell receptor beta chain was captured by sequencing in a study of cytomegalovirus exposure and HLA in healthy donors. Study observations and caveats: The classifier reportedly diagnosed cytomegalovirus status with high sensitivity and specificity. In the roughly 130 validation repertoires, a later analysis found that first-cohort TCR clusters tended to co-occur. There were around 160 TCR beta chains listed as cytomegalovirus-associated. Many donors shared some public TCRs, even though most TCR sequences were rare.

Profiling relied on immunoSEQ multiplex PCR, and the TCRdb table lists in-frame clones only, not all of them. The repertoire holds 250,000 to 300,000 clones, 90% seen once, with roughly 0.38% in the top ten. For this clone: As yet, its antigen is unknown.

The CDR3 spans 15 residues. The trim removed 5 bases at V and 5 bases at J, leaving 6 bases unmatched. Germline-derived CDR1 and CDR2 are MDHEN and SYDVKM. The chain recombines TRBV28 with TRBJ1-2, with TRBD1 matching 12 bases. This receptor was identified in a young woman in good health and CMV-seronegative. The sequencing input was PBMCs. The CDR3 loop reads CASSRDRGLRYGYTF. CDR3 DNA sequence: TGTGCCAGCAGTCGGGACAGGGGGCTGAGATATGGCTACACCTTC.